Below are 28 T cell receptor beta chains sequenced from a single sample in a study of blood T cells in healthy people across ages. Combining a sample-barcoded 5' primer with a J-beta primer mix, a second PCR ran for 7 to 11 cycles. MiXCR was run by TCRdb on the 5' RACE reads, yielding one entry per CDR3 protein. This table has about 1.6 million distinct CDR3 sequences, roughly 30% appearing once. The sequenced sample was blood. Receptors were obtained from a woman between 25 and 40 years old in good health.

Details on this clonotype: At one end, the junction sequence differs from germline, possibly due to a read error. This sequence joins TRBV5-1 and TRBJ2-3; D perhaps matches TRBD1 (5 bases). This CDR3 spans 14 amino acids. Germline assignment: CDR1 SGHRS and CDR2 YFSETQ. The CDR3 DNA is TGCGCCAGCAGCTATTCAAGGACCACAGGTACGCAGTATTTT. It translates to CASSYSRTTGTQYF. The full variable domain, in which reference TRBV5-1 and TRBJ2-3 provide the parts outside the CDR3, is KAGVTQTPRYLIKTRGQQVTLSCSPISGHRSVSWYQQTPGQGLQFLFEYFSETQRNKGNFPGRFSGRQFSNSRSEMNVSTLELGDSALYLCASSYSRTTGTQYFGPGTRLTVL.

This clonotype has just a few counts. The J gene is TRBJ1-2, the V gene TRBV14; weak D call: TRBD1 (6 bases). The CDR3 totals 13 residues. Germline CDR1 and CDR2: SGHDN and FVKESK. V was shortened by 5 bases and J by 4 bases, with 11 bases between the two germline ends. The CDR3 region is CASSSDRPYGYTF. As DNA, the CDR3 is TGTGCCAGCAGCTCGGACAGACCCTATGGCTACACCTTC.

This chain uses TRBV27 with TRBJ2-1; D is perhaps TRBD1 (6 bases). Germline V gives CDR1 MNHEY, CDR2 SMNVEV (reference sequence). V was cut by 6 bases and J by 4 bases, with 16 bases left in between. The CDR3 totals 15 residues. CDR3 in amino acids: CASSIDRLAYNEQFF. CDR3 DNA sequence: TGTGCCAGCAGCATCGACAGGCTAGCTTACAATGAGCAGTTCTTC.

This sequence joins TRBV6-1 and TRBJ2-5; either TRBD1 or TRBD2 may supply D (5 bases each). Germline V CDR1 and CDR2: MNHNS, SASEGT. The V and J ends lost 2 bases and 5 bases respectively, with 18 bases between them. This CDR3 is built from 16 residues. CDR3 sequence reads: CASSESRDHWRETQYF. The CDR3 bases are TGTGCCAGCAGTGAATCCCGGGACCACTGGAGGGAGACCCAGTACTTC.

Many counts were recorded for this clonotype. This chain connects TRBV29-1 to TRBJ2-3, with TRBD2 identical over 11 bases. J was trimmed by 3 bases and V by 3 bases; bases with no gene match: 5. Per germline, CDR1 SQVTM and CDR2 ANQGSEA. The CDR3 is 15 residues long. The CDR3 protein is CSVDSASGGTDTQYF. For the CDR3, the DNA is TGCAGCGTTGACTCTGCTAGCGGGGGGACAGATACGCAGTATTTT.

About this clonotype: A single base separates this from a much larger clone, so it may be a read error. This sequence joins TRBV4-1 and TRBJ2-7; 14 bases match TRBD2. The junction had 4 bases not matched to a gene; V was cut back by 1 base and J by 2 bases. Germline CDR1 and CDR2: MGHRA and YSYEKL. CDR3 length: 17 residues. This chain's CDR3 is CASSQVGTSGSPYEQYF. The CDR3 DNA reads as TGCGCCAGCAGCCAAGTCGGGACTAGCGGGAGCCCCTACGAGCAGTACTTC.

V gene TRBV20-1 combines with J gene TRBJ2-3, with a weak D call TRBD1 (6 bases). CDR3 length equals 21 residues. The ends were cut back, 7 bases at V and 0 bases at J, with 35 bases in the middle. Per germline, CDR1 DFQATT and CDR2 SNEGSKA (reference sequence). CDR3 sequence reads: CSVTGRSTRRTSEASTDTQYF. CDR3 DNA sequence: TGCAGTGTAACAGGGCGGTCTACGAGGAGGACTTCCGAAGCTAGCACAGATACGCAGTATTTT.

The chain couples TRBV20-1 to TRBJ2-4, with a possible D match to TRBD2 (5 bases). The closer fit of TRBJ2-7 to the DNA end suggests the J call may be wrong. Germline values: CDR1 DFQATT, CDR2 SNEGSKA (reference sequence). There are 14 residues in the CDR3. The CDR3 sequence: CSAHGNPGSYEQYF. As DNA, the CDR3 is TGCAGTGCACACGGGAACCCGGGATCTTACGAGCAGTACTTC.

The chain couples TRBV10-3 to TRBJ1-2; D is unresolved. V lost 8 bases and J 3 bases, leaving 19 bases between the germline ends. This CDR3 is 15 amino acids long. Germline V gene sequence: CDR1 ENHRY, CDR2 SYGVKD. Here the CDR3 DNA reads TGTGCCATCGGTGTAGGAGGGAGGGCTCACTATGGCTACACCTTC. Its protein product is CAIGVGGRAHYGYTF.

Worth noting for this clonotype: With a much larger clone just one base away, this may be a read error. This chain connects TRBV5-5 to TRBJ2-7; 9 bases are a match to TRBD1. The CDR3 sequence is 14 residues long. The germline V gene encodes CDR1 SGHKS and CDR2 YYEKEE (reference sequence). J was trimmed by 1 base and V by 5 bases; bases with no gene match: 4. In nucleotides, the CDR3 is TGTGCCAGCAGGGCCGGGACAGGGTCCTACGAGCAGTACTTC. It is translated as CASRAGTGSYEQYF.

The V and J genes are TRBV20-1 and TRBJ2-1, with a possible D match to TRBD1 (5 bases). The germline V and J ends were trimmed by 2 bases and 4 bases, with 12 bases remaining between them. This CDR3 region has 14 residues. CDR1 DFQATT and CDR2 SNEGSKA come from the germline V gene (reference sequence). CDR3 in DNA: TGCAGTGCTAGAAACCCGGACAATTACAATGAGCAGTTCTTC. This encodes CSARNPDNYNEQFF.

This clonotype was seen a few times. The CDR3 region is CASRRRVQGDYEQYF. CDR3 coding DNA: TGCGCCAGCAGGAGAAGGGTACAGGGGGACTACGAGCAGTACTTC. This rearrangement joins TRBV4-1 to TRBJ2-7; 8 bases match TRBD1. The germline V gene has CDR1 MGHRA and CDR2 YSYEKL. Trimming cost V 6 bases and J 3 bases; bases outside gene matches: 10. There are 15 residues in the CDR3.

The V call is TRBV12-3 or TRBV12-4, the J call TRBJ1-1; no firm D call. CDR3 length: 11 residues. V gave up 0 bases and J gave up 7 bases, with 3 bases separating them. CDR3 coding DNA: TGTGCCAGCAGTTTAGCCTATGAAGCTTTCTTT. Protein: CASSLAYEAFF.

This clonotype came up a few times. The chain links TRBV20-1 to TRBJ2-1; the match to TRBD1 covers 7 bases. Germline CDR1 is DFQATT and CDR2 is SNEGSKA (reference sequence). With V trimmed by 5 bases and J by 3 bases, 7 bases remained unmatched. This CDR3 has 14 residues. This CDR3 reads CSALDREHYNEQFF. CDR3 bases: TGCAGTGCTCTTGACAGGGAGCACTACAATGAGCAGTTCTTC.

V usage is TRBV6-1 and J usage is TRBJ1-2; 8 bases match TRBD1. Germline loops: CDR1 MNHNS, CDR2 SASEGT. This CDR3 is 18 amino acids long. After removal of 6 bases from V and 6 bases from J, the junction contained 21 bases not matched to a gene. The DNA for the CDR3 is TGTGCCAGCAGGGAGATAACAGGGGGACGTACAGTTTCAAATGGCTACACCTTC. It translates to CASREITGGRTVSNGYTF.

The chain joins TRBV10-2 to TRBJ2-5; no clear D. V lost 3 bases to trimming and J lost 2 bases, with 13 bases between them. The CDR3 consists of 15 residues. CDR1 is WSHSY, CDR2 SAAADI, per germline. The CDR3 DNA follows: TGCGCCAGCAGTGATTTCGGCACAAGACAAGAGACCCAGTACTTC. Encoded protein: CASSDFGTRQETQYF.

The count of this clonotype is one. The chain has TRBV15 and TRBJ2-5, with D perhaps TRBD2 (5 bases). V lost 0 bases and J lost 3, with 20 bases in between. The CDR3 length is 18 residues. Germline lookup yields CDR1 LNHNV and CDR2 YYDKDF (reference sequence). CDR3 nucleotide sequence: TGTGCCACCAGCAGAGATAATGGAGAACTAGTGGACGAAGAGACCCAGTACTTC. Translating it yields CATSRDNGELVDEETQYF.

The rearrangement joins TRBV6-5 to TRBJ1-6; unclear D gene. Germline values: CDR1 MNHEY, CDR2 SVGAGI. V was cut by 11 bases and J by 9 bases, with 8 bases left in between. The CDR3 runs to 10 residues. For the CDR3, the DNA is TGTGCCGCCGGCGGTTCACCCCTCCACTTT. Encoded protein: CAAGGSPLHF.

The chain has TRBV27 and TRBJ1-5; no clear D gene. Germline V gene sequence: CDR1 MNHEY, CDR2 SMNVEV (reference sequence). Trimming cost V 8 bases and J 1 base, with 6 bases left between them. This CDR3 has 12 residues. The CDR3 spells CASGASNQPQHF. The CDR3 coding sequence is TGTGCCAGCGGCGCCAGCAATCAGCCCCAGCATTTT.

This clonotype was recorded a few times. The chain combines TRBV12-3 or TRBV12-4 with TRBJ2-3; possibly TRBD1 or TRBD2 for D (5 bases each). V dropped 6 bases and J dropped 3 bases, with 25 bases sitting between them. This CDR3 comprises 18 residues. The CDR3 spells CASRVVSTLGARTDTQYF. In nucleotides, the CDR3 is TGTGCCAGCAGGGTTGTTTCCACACTAGGGGCTAGGACAGATACGCAGTATTTT.

The gene calls are TRBV7-6 and TRBJ1-1, with a tentative D call TRBD1 (6 bases). Germline V gene sequence: CDR1 SGHVS, CDR2 FNYEAQ. The CDR3 covers 13 residues. V was trimmed by 5 bases and J by 5 bases, leaving 12 bases between them. The CDR3 DNA reads as TGTGCCAGCAGCAGCAGGGGTTGGACTGAAGCTTTCTTT. Translating it yields CASSSRGWTEAFF.

This clonotype was observed a few times. The V call is TRBV7-9, the J call TRBJ1-2, with D perhaps TRBD1 (6 bases). Germline values: CDR1 SEHNR, CDR2 FQNEAQ (reference sequence). The germline V and J ends were trimmed by 1 base and 4 bases, with 10 bases remaining between them. The CDR3 has 14 residues. The DNA of the CDR3 is TGTGCCAGCAGCTTAGGATCCAGGGGCTATGGCTACACCTTC. Amino acid sequence: CASSLGSRGYGYTF.

A few counts support this clonotype. V and J are TRBV5-1 and TRBJ2-3; TRBD2 agrees at 8 bases. Unmatched junction bases numbered 9, after V lost 0 bases and J lost 3 bases. Looked up from germline, CDR1 is SGHRS and CDR2 is YFSETQ. This CDR3 contains 17 residues. In nucleotides, the CDR3 is TGCGCCAGCAGCTTGGATCCCTTCGGGAGGGAGACAGATACGCAGTATTTT. Translated: CASSLDPFGRETDTQYF.

This clonotype was recorded a few times. The chain links TRBV28 to TRBJ2-7; 7 nucleotides align to TRBD2. CDR3 size: 16 residues. Trimming removed 1 base from V and 5 bases from J; junction bases left unmatched: 11. CDR1 and CDR2 (germline): MDHEN, SYDVKM. The CDR3 DNA reads TGTGCCAGCAGTTTATCCATCTTGGGCGGGAGCCACGAGCAGTACTTC. Protein sequence: CASSLSILGGSHEQYF.

This clonotype was detected only a few times. This chain links TRBV12-5 with TRBJ2-5; possibly TRBD1 for D (6 bases). The V gene lost 6 bases and the J gene lost 4 bases, with 18 bases spanning the gap. This CDR3 has 15 amino acids. Germline-derived CDR1 and CDR2 are LGHNT and FRNRAP. CDR3 bases: TGTGCTAGTGGCCCTGACTCAGGGGTTGGAGAGACCCAGTACTTC. It yields the protein CASGPDSGVGETQYF.

V is TRBV20-1 and J is TRBJ2-4; TRBD2 might be the D (6 bases). The J call is uncertain, as TRBJ2-7 better fits the DNA end. The germline CDR1 and CDR2 sequences are DFQATT and SNEGSKA (reference sequence). The CDR3 loop spans 13 amino acids. The CDR3 region is CSANAGTLYEQYF. The CDR3, as DNA: TGCAGTGCTAACGCCGGGACTCTCTACGAGCAGTACTTC.

This chain connects TRBV30 to TRBJ1-2; 8 bases align to TRBD1. Germline-derived CDR1 and CDR2 are GTSNPN and SVGIG (reference sequence). The trim removed 2 bases at V and 2 bases at J, leaving 7 bases unmatched. This CDR3 spans 15 amino acids. CDR3 loop: CAWSLGQGRNYGYTF. CDR3 nucleotide sequence: TGTGCCTGGAGTCTTGGACAGGGACGAAACTATGGCTACACCTTC.

Regarding this clonotype: A read error may explain this, as a much larger clone is one base away. The genes are TRBV29-1 and TRBJ2-7; D is unclear. CDR3 size: 14 residues. The germline V gene has CDR1 SQVTM and CDR2 ANQGSEA. Trimming removed 4 bases at V and 5 bases at J, with 18 bases between. The CDR3 here is CSVGGIGHIHEQYF. CDR3 sequence (DNA): TGCAGCGTTGGTGGGATAGGGCACATCCACGAGCAGTACTTC.